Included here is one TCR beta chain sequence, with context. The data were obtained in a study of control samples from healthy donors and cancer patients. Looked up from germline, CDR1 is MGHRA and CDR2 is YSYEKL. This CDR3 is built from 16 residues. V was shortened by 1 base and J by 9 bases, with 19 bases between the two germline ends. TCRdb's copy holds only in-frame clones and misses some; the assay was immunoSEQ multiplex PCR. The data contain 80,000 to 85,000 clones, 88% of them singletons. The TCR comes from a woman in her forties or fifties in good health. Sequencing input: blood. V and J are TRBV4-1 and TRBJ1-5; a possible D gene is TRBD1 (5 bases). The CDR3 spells CASSQVGAGRVRPQHF. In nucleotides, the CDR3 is TGCGCCAGCAGCCAAGTTGGGGCAGGGAGAGTAAGGCCCCAGCATTTT.